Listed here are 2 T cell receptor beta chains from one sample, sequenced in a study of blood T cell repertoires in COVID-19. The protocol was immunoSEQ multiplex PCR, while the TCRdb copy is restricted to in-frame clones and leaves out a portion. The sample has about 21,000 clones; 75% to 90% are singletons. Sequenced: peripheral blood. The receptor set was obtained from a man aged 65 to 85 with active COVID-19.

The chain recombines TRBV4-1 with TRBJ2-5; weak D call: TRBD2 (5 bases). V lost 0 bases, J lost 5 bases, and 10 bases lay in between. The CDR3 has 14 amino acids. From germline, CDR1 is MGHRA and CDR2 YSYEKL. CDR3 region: CASSQDQRHETQYF. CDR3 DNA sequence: TGCGCCAGCAGCCAAGACCAGCGGCATGAGACCCAGTACTTC.

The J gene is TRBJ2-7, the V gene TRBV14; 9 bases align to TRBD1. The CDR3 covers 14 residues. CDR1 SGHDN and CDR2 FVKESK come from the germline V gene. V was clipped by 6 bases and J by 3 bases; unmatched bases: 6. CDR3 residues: CASRLQGAGYEQYF. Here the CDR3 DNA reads TGTGCCAGCAGGCTACAGGGGGCTGGCTACGAGCAGTACTTC. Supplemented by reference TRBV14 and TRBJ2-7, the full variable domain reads EAGVTQFPSHSVIEKGQTVTLRCDPISGHDNLYWYRRVMGKEIKFLLHFVKESKQDESGMPNNRFLAERTGGTYSTLKVQPAELEDSGVYFCASRLQGAGYEQYFGPGTRLTVT.